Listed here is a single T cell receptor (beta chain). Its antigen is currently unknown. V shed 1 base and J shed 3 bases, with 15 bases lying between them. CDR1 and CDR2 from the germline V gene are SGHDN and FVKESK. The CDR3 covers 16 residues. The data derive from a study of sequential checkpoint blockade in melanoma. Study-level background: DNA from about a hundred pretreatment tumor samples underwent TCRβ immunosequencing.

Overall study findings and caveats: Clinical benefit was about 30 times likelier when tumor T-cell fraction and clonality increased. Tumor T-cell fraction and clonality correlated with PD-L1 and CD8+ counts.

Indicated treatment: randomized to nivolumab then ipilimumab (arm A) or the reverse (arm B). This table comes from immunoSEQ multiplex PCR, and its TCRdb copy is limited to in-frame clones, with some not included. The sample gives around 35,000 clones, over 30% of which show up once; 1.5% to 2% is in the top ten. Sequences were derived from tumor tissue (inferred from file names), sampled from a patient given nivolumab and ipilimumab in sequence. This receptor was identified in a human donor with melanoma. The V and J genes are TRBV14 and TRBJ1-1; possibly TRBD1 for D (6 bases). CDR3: CASSQAPQGMDTEAFF. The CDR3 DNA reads TGTGCCAGCAGCCAAGCCCCGCAGGGGATGGACACTGAAGCTTTCTTT.